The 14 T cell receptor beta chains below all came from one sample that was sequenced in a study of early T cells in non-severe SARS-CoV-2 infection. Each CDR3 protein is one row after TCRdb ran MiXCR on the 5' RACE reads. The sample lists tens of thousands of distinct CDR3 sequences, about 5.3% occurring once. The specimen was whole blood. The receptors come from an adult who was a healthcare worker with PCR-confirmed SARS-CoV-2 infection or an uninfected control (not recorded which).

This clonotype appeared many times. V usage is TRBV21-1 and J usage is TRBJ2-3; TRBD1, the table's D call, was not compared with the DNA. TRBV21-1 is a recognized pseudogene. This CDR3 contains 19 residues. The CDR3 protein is CASSNPTGYHPLLTDTQYF. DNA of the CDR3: TGTGCCAGCAGCAACCCCACAGGGTACCATCCACTCCTCACAGATACGCAGTATTTT.

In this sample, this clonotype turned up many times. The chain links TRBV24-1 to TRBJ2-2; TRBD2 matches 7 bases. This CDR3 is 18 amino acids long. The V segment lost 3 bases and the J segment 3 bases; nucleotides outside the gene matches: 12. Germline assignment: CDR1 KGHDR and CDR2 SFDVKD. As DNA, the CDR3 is TGTGCCACCAGTGATCGGTACGCGGGGGTTCGAGACACCGGGGAGCTGTTTTTT. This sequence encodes CATSDRYAGVRDTGELFF.

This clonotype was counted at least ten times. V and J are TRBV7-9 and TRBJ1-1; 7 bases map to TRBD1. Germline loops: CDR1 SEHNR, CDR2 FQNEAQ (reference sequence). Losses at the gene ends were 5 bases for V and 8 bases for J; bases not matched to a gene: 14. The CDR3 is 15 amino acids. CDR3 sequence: CASSPWGQRILEAFF. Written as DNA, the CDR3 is TGTGCCAGCAGCCCATGGGGACAGAGGATCTTGGAAGCTTTCTTT.

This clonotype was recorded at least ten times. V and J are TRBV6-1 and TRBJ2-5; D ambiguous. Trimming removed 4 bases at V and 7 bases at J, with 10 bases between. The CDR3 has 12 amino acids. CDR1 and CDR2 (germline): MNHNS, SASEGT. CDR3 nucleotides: TGTGCCAGCAGTGCGACTGACGGGACCCAGTACTTC. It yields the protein CASSATDGTQYF.

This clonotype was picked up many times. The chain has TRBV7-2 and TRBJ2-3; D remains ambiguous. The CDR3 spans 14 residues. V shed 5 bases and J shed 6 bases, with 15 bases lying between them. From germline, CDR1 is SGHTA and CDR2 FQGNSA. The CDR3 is CASSPRRLGDTQYF. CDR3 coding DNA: TGTGCCAGCAGCCCCCGAAGGCTTGGCGATACGCAGTATTTT.

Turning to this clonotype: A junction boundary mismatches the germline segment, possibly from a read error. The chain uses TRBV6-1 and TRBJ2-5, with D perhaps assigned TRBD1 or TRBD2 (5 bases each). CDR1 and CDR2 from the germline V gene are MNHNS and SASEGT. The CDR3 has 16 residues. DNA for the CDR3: TGTGCCGGCAGTCCTCGACAGTCGAGGGAGTGGGAGACCCAGTACTTC. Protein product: CAGSPRQSREWETQYF.

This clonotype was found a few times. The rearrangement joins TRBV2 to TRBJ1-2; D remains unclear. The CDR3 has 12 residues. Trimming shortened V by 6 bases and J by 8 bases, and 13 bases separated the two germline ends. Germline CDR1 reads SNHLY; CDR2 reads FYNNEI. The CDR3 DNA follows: TGTGCCAGCAGGGCCGGTGACCGGGGCTACACCTTC. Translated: CASRAGDRGYTF.

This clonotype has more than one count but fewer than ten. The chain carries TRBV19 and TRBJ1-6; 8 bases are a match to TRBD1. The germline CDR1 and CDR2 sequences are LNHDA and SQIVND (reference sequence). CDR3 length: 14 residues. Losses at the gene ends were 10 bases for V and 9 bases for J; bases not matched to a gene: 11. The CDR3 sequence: CATRQGSLGSPLHF. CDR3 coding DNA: TGTGCCACCCGACAGGGGAGTTTGGGTTCACCCCTCCACTTT.

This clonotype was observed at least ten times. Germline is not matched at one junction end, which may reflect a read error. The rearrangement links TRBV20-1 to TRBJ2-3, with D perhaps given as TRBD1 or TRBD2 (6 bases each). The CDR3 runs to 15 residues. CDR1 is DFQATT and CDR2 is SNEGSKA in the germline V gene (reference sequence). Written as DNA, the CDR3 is TGCAGTGCAAGAGACGGGGGCGCAGGCACAGATACGCAGTATTTT. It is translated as CSARDGGAGTDTQYF.

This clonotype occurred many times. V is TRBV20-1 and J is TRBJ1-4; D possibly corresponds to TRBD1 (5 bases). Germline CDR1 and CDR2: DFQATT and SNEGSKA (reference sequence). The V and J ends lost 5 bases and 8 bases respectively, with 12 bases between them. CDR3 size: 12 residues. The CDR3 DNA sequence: TGCAGTGCTGTAGACAGAGGGGAAAAACTGTTTTTT. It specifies CSAVDRGEKLFF.

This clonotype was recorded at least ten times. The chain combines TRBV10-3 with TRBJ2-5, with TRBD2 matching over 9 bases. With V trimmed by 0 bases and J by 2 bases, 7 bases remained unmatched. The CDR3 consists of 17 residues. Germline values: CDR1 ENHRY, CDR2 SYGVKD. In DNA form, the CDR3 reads TGTGCCATCAGTGAGTCGAGGGGACTAGCAGCTCAAGAGACCCAGTACTTC. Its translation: CAISESRGLAAQETQYF.

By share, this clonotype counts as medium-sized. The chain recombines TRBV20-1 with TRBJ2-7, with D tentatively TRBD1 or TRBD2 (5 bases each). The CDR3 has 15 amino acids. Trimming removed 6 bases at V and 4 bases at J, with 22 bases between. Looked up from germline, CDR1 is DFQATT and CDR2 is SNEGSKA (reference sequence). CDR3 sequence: CSASPLGTVLYEQYF. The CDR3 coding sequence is TGCAGTGCATCCCCCCTTGGGACGGTCTTGTACGAGCAGTACTTC.

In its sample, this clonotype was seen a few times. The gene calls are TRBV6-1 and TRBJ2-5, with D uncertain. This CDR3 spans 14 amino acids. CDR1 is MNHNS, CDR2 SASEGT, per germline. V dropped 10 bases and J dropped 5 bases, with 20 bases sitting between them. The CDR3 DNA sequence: TGTGCCACCACGCAAGGTCCTTTTGCGGAGACCCAGTACTTC. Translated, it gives CATTQGPFAETQYF.

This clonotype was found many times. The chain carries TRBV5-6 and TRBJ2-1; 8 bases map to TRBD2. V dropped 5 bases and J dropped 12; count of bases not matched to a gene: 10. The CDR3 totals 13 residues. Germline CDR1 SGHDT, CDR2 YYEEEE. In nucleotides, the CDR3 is TGTGCCAGCAGTCTCGAGCGGGAGATGGGGCAGTTCTTC. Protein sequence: CASSLEREMGQFF. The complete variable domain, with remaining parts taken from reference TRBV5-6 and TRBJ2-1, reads DAGVTQSPTHLIKTRGQQVTLRCSPKSGHDTVSWYQQALGQGPQFIFQYYEEEERQRGNFPDRFSGHQFPNYSSELNVNALLLGDSALYLCASSLEREMGQFFGPGTRLTVL.